The 21 T cell receptor beta chains below come from one sample, sequenced in a study of OX40 agonist ivuxolimab in advanced cancers. The repertoire was sequenced with immunoSEQ multiplex PCR; TCRdb's copy has only in-frame clones and lacks some. This table has under 85,000 clones, approximately 86% appearing once. The sample here was CD4+ or CD8+ T cells sorted from blood, taken in a trial of the OX40 agonist ivuxolimab. The receptor source for this set is an adult with an advanced solid tumor such as melanoma, head and neck, liver or kidney cancer.

This chain links TRBV7-3 with TRBJ2-2; D is unresolved. Per germline, CDR1 SGHTA and CDR2 FQGTGA. The V end was cut by 1 base, the J end by 6 bases, with 6 bases between. CDR3 length equals 13 residues. CDR3 region: CASSLSLPGELFF. CDR3 DNA: TGTGCCAGCAGCTTAAGTTTGCCCGGGGAGCTGTTTTTT.

J is TRBJ2-1 and V is TRBV29-1; maybe TRBD1 (6 bases). Germline V CDR1 and CDR2: SQVTM, ANQGSEA. This CDR3 is built from 18 residues. Trimming left V 3 bases short and J 0 bases short, with 21 bases between. CDR3 amino acids: CSVDKDRMGRGSYNEQFF. The CDR3 bases are TGCAGCGTTGATAAGGACAGAATGGGAAGAGGCTCCTACAATGAGCAGTTCTTC.

The chain combines TRBV6-6 with TRBJ2-7, with D possibly TRBD1 on 5 matching bases. The germline V and J ends were trimmed by 7 bases and 3 bases, with 19 bases remaining between them. Germline V lookup: CDR1 MNHNY, CDR2 SVGAGI (reference sequence). The CDR3 length is 15 residues. CDR3 region: CASTYDQGNRYEQYF. CDR3 bases: TGTGCCAGCACCTACGACCAGGGCAACCGCTACGAGCAGTACTTC.

The sample holds one count of this clone. A junction end diverges from the germline sequence, so it may reflect a read error. CDR3 region: CCSGTDTQYF. CDR3 DNA: TGTTGTTCCGGCACAGATACGCAGTATTTT. The gene calls are TRBV29-1 and TRBJ2-3; no definite D call. CDR3 size: 10 residues. Germline V gene data show CDR1 as SQVTM and CDR2 as ANQGSEA.

The chain carries TRBV18 and TRBJ2-3, with 13 bases aligning to TRBD2. V shed 2 bases and J 6 bases; nucleotides not matched to a gene: 11. CDR3 size: 18 residues. The V gene's germline CDR1 is KGHSH and CDR2 LQKENI. CDR3 sequence reads: CASSPKTFRGLAGDTQYF. The CDR3 coding sequence is TGTGCCAGCTCACCAAAAACCTTCCGGGGACTAGCGGGGGATACGCAGTATTTT.

This chain uses TRBV4-2 with TRBJ1-2; weak D call: TRBD1 (5 bases). V lost 3 bases and J 13 bases, leaving 18 bases between the germline ends. Looked up from germline, CDR1 is LGHNA and CDR2 is YNFKEQ. This CDR3 is built from 13 residues. The CDR3 DNA sequence: TGTGCCAGCAGCCAGACAGAGGAAGCAGGTATCACCTTC. Translation: CASSQTEEAGITF.

This chain uses TRBV28 with TRBJ2-5, with 11 bases fitting TRBD1. In germline, CDR1 is MDHEN, CDR2 SYDVKM. V shed 2 bases, J shed 4 bases, and the junction held 3 bases outside the gene matches. This CDR3 has 15 amino acids. CDR3 in DNA: TGTGCCAGCAGTTTAAGGACAGGGGGCCCAGAGACCCAGTACTTC. Translation gives CASSLRTGGPETQYF.

The chain carries TRBV18 and TRBJ1-5; D unclear. Germline V gene sequence: CDR1 KGHSH, CDR2 LQKENI. CDR3 length equals 13 residues. V lost 4 bases and J 2 bases, leaving 6 bases between the germline ends. The CDR3: CASSLQRNQPQHF. In DNA, the CDR3 is TGTGCCAGCTCACTACAACGCAATCAGCCCCAGCATTTT.

The CDR3 DNA reads TGTGCCAGCAGCGTATATAGCGGGGGTTTCGCGAACACCGGGGAGCTGTTTTTT. Its translation: CASSVYSGGFANTGELFF. The gene calls are TRBV9 and TRBJ2-2; TRBD2 agrees at 9 bases. This CDR3 region has 18 residues. The V and J ends lost 1 base and 0 bases, in that order; junction bases with no gene match: 7. The germline V gene has CDR1 SGDLS and CDR2 YYNGEE.

The chain links TRBV15 to TRBJ1-4, with D uncertain. The germline V gene has CDR1 LNHNV and CDR2 YYDKDF (reference sequence). This CDR3 is 12 amino acids long. V was cut by 2 bases and J by 8 bases, with 6 bases left in between. The CDR3 DNA follows: TGTGCCACCAGCAGATTTTCGGAAAAACTGTTTTTT. It specifies CATSRFSEKLFF.

This rearrangement joins TRBV7-2 to TRBJ2-5; 12 nucleotides line up with TRBD1. The closer fit of TRBJ2-7 to the DNA end suggests the J call may be wrong. The CDR3 is 14 residues long. CDR1 SGHTA and CDR2 FQGNSA come from the germline V gene. The DNA for the CDR3 is TGTGCCAGCAGCCCGGGACAGGGGGCTTACGAGCAGTACTTC. Translation gives CASSPGQGAYEQYF.

For this clone: This CDR3 is also generated by other DNA sequences in the sample. The chain links TRBV5-1 to TRBJ2-3; D possibly corresponds to TRBD1 (5 bases). The CDR3 is made up of 16 amino acids. Germline assignment: CDR1 SGHRS and CDR2 YFSETQ. The germline V and J ends were trimmed by 4 bases and 4 bases, with 19 bases remaining between them. The chain's CDR3 is CASSTKGLEVADTQYF. The CDR3 DNA reads as TGCGCCAGCAGCACCAAGGGGCTAGAGGTGGCAGATACGCAGTATTTT.

This chain's CDR3 is CASSLDMEQYF. The CDR3 DNA reads as TGTGCCAGCAGCTTGGATATGGAGCAGTACTTC. The chain combines TRBV5-6 with TRBJ2-7, with D uncertain. The CDR3 has 11 residues. Between the trimmed V and J ends, which lost 0 bases and 7 bases, there was a span of 5 bases. From germline, CDR1 is SGHDT and CDR2 YYEEEE.

The V call is TRBV11-3, the J call TRBJ2-1, with TRBD2 matching 9 bases. Germline loops: CDR1 SGHNT, CDR2 YENEEA. Losses at the gene ends were 2 bases for V and 6 bases for J; bases not matched to a gene: 5. The CDR3 sequence is 15 residues long. CDR3 protein: CASSLFLAGLNEQFF. CDR3 coding DNA: TGTGCCAGCAGCTTATTTCTAGCGGGACTCAATGAGCAGTTCTTC.

The chain employs TRBV9 and TRBJ2-4; D possibly matches TRBD1 or TRBD2 (5 bases each). CDR1 is SGDLS, CDR2 YYNGEE, per germline. The germline V and J ends were trimmed by 3 bases and 0 bases, with 10 bases remaining between them. This CDR3 region has 15 residues. CDR3 amino acids: CASSGGTEAKNIQYF. CDR3 DNA: TGTGCCAGCAGCGGGGGGACCGAAGCCAAAAACATTCAGTACTTC.

The V and J genes are TRBV10-3 and TRBJ2-5, with 8 bases that match TRBD2. Germline V gene data show CDR1 as ENHRY and CDR2 as SYGVKD. The CDR3 spans 16 residues. Trimming at V came to 3 bases and at J to 3 bases, leaving 9 bases not matched to a gene. The CDR3 spells CAISETKDSGEETQYF. The CDR3 nucleotides read TGTGCCATCAGTGAAACTAAGGATAGCGGGGAAGAGACCCAGTACTTC.

V and J are TRBV7-8 and TRBJ2-7; no firm D call. Germline-derived CDR1 and CDR2 are SGHVS and FQNEAQ. There are 14 residues in the CDR3. V was pared by 5 bases and J by 2 bases, with 13 bases between. CDR3 in amino acids: CASSPTGQTYEQYF. In DNA form, the CDR3 reads TGTGCCAGCAGCCCCACCGGCCAGACCTACGAGCAGTACTTC.

The chain carries TRBV30 and TRBJ2-1, with D perhaps assigned TRBD1 or TRBD2 (5 bases each). This CDR3 spans 16 amino acids. Trimming cost V 1 base and J 8 bases, with 21 bases left between them. Germline V gene sequence: CDR1 GTSNPN, CDR2 SVGIG (reference sequence). The CDR3 protein is CAWSAREGGLGDEQFF. In DNA form, the CDR3 reads TGTGCCTGGAGTGCTAGAGAGGGTGGGCTGGGGGATGAGCAGTTCTTC.

The chain combines TRBV6-5 with TRBJ1-2, with D uncertain. Germline V lookup: CDR1 MNHEY, CDR2 SVGAGI. The V gene lost 8 bases and the J gene lost 8 bases, with 18 bases spanning the gap. This CDR3 region has 13 residues. CDR3 in amino acids: CASLKGGAGGYTF. As DNA, the CDR3 is TGTGCCAGCCTAAAGGGAGGAGCCGGGGGCTACACCTTC.

In nucleotides, the CDR3 is TGTGCCAGCAGTCTGGACAGATCAACTAATGAAAAACTGTTTTTT. It yields the protein CASSLDRSTNEKLFF. The chain employs TRBV2 and TRBJ1-4; D is perhaps TRBD1 (6 bases). Germline V gene sequence: CDR1 SNHLY, CDR2 FYNNEI. With 5 bases removed from V and 0 bases from J, the gap between germline ends came to 10 bases. The CDR3 extends over 15 amino acids.

This chain connects TRBV11-2 to TRBJ1-2; unclear D gene. Trimming left V 5 bases short and J 2 bases short, with 12 bases between. CDR3 length: 14 residues. Germline CDR1 is SGHAT and CDR2 is FQNNGV. The CDR3 sequence is CASSLDGLNYGYTF. Written as DNA, the CDR3 is TGTGCCAGCAGCCTCGACGGATTGAACTATGGCTACACCTTC.